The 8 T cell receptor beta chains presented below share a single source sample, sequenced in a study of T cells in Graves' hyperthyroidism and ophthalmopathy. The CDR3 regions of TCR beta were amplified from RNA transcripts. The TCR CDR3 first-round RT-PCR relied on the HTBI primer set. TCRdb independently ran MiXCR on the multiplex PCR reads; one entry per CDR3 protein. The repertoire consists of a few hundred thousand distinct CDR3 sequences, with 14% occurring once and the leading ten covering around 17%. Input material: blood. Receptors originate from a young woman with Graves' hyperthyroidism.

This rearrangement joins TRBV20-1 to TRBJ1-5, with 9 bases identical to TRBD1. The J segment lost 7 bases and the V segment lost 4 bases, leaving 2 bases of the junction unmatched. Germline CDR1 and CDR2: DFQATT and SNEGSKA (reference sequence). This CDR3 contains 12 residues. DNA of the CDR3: TGCAGTGCTATCGGGACAGGGCAGCCCCAGCATTTT. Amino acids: CSAIGTGQPQHF.

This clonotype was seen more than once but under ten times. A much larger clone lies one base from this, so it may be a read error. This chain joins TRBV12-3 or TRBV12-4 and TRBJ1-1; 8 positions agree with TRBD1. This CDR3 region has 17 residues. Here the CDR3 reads CASSLRTGKGMNTEASF. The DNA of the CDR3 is TGTGCCAGCAGTTTAAGGACAGGGAAGGGGATGAACACTGAAGCTTCCTTT.

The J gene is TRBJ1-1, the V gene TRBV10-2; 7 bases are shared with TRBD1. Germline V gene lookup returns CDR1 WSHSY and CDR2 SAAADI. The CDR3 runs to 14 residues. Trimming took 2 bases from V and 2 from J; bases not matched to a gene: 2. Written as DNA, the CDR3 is TGCGCCAGCAGTGAGACAGGGGTAAACACTGAAGCTTTCTTT. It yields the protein CASSETGVNTEAFF.

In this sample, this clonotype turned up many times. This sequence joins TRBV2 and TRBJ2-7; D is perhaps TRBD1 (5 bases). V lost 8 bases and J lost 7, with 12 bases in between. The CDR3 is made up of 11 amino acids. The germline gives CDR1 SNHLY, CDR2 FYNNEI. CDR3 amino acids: CASVQGREQYF. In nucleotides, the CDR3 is TGTGCCAGCGTCCAGGGAAGGGAGCAGTACTTC. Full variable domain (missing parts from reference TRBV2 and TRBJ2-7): EPEVTQTPSHQVTQMGQEVILRCVPISNHLYFYWYRQILGQKVEFLVSFYNNEISEKSEIFDDQFSVERPDGSNFTLKIRSTKLEDSAMYFCASVQGREQYFGPGTRLTVT.

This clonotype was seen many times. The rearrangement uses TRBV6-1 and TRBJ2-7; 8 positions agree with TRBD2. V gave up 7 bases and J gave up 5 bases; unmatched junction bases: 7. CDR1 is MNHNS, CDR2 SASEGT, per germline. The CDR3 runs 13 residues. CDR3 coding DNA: TGTGCCAGCAATTCGGGAGGGCCGGACGAGCAGTACTTC. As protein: CASNSGGPDEQYF.

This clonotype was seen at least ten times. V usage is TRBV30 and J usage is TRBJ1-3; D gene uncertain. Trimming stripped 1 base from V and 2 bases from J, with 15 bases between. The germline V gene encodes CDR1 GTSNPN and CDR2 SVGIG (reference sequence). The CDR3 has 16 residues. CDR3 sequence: CAWSGPGDLTGNTIYF. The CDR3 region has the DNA TGTGCCTGGAGTGGTCCCGGCGATTTAACTGGAAACACCATATATTTT.

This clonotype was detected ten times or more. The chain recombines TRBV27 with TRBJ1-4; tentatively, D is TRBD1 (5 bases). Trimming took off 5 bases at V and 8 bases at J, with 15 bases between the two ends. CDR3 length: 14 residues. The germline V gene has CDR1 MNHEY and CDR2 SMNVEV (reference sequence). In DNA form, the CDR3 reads TGTGCCAGCAGTCCCGAGGGGTTAAGGGAAAAACTGTTTTTT. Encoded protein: CASSPEGLREKLFF.

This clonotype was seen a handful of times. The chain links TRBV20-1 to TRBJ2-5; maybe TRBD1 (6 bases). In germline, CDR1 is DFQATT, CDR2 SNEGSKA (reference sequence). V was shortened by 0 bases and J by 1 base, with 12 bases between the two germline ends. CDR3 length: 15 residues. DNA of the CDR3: TGCAGTGCTAGAGATCACGGACAGACCCAAGAGACCCAGTACTTC. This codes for CSARDHGQTQETQYF.